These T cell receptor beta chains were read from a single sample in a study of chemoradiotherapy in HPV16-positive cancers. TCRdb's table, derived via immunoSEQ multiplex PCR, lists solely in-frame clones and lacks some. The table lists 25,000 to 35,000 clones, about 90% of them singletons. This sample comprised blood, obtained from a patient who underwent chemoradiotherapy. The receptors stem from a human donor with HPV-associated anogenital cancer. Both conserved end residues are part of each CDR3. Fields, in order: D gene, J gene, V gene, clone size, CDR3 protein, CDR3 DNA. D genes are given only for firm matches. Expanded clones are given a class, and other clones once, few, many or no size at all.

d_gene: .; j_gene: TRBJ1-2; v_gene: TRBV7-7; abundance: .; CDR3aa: CASSLAVWMGDGYTF; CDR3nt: TGTGCCAGCAGCTTAGCAGTCTGGATGGGGGATGGCTACACCTTC
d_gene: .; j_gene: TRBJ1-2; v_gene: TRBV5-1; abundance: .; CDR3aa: CASSANQGSYGYTF; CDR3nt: TGCGCCAGCAGCGCCAACCAGGGGTCCTATGGCTACACCTTC
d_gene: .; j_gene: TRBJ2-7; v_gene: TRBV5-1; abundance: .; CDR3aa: CASSLDRGPPYEQYF; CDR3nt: TGCGCCAGCAGCTTAGATCGGGGACCCCCCTACGAGCAGTACTTC
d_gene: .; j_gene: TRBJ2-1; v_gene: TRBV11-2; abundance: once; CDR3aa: CASSSQLANNEQFF; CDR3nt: TGTGCCAGCAGCTCACAGCTAGCGAACAATGAGCAGTTCTTC
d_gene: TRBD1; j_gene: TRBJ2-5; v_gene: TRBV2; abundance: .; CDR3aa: CADRAAFQETQYF; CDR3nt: TGTGCCGACAGGGCGGCTTTCCAAGAGACCCAGTACTTC
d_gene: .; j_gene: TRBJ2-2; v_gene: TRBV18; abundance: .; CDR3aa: CASSPGFRDSWFGELFF; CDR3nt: TGTGCCAGCTCACCAGGGTTCCGGGACTCATGGTTCGGGGAGCTGTTTTTT
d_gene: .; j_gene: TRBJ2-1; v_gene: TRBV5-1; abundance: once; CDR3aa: CASSLAGLATYNEQFF; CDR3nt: TGCGCCAGCAGCTTGGCTGGGCTAGCGACCTACAATGAGCAGTTCTTC
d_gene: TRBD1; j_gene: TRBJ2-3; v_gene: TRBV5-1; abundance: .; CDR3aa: CASSTRDRVGTDTQYF; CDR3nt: TGCGCCAGCAGCACCCGGGACAGGGTTGGCACAGATACGCAGTATTTT
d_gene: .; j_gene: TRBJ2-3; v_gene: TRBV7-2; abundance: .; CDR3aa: CASSSEGSTDTQYF; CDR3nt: TGTGCCAGCAGCTCCGAGGGGAGCACAGATACGCAGTATTTT
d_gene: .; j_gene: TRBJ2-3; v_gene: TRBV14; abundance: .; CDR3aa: CASSISGTTQYF; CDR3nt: TGTGCCAGCAGCATCTCCGGGACAACCCAGTATTTT
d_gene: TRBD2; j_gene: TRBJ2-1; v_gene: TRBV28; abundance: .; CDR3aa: CASGLAGRNEQFF; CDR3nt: TGTGCCAGCGGACTAGCGGGAAGGAATGAGCAGTTCTTC
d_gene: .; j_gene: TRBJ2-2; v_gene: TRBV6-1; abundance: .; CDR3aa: CASSERVGVAGELFF; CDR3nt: TGTGCCAGCAGTGAAAGGGTAGGGGTGGCCGGGGAGCTGTTTTTT
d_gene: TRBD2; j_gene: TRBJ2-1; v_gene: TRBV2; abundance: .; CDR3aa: CATHRTSGPYNEQFF; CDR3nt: TGTGCCACCCACCGAACTAGCGGACCTTACAATGAGCAGTTCTTC
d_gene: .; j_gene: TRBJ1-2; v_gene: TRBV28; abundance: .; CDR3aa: CASSLLGSPANYGYTF; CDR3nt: TGTGCCAGCAGTTTATTGGGCAGCCCCGCAAACTATGGCTACACCTTC
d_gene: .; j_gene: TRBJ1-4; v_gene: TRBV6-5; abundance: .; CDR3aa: CASSYLGRVNEKLFF; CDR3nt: TGTGCCAGCAGTTACTTGGGGCGCGTCAATGAAAAACTGTTTTTT
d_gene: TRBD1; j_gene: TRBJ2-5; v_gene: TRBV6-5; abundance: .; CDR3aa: CASRAHGQGGETQYF; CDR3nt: TGTGCCAGCAGGGCCCACGGACAGGGTGGGGAGACCCAGTACTTC
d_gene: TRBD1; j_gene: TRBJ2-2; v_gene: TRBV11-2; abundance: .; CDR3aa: CASSLPGQGNTGELFF; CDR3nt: TGTGCCAGCAGCTTGCCGGGACAGGGGAACACCGGGGAGCTGTTTTTT
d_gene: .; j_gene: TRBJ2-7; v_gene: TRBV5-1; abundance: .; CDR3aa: CASSQGFSYEQYF; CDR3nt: TGCGCCAGCAGTCAAGGGTTCTCCTACGAGCAGTACTTC
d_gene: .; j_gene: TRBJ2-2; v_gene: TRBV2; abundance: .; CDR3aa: CASSYSAPGHTGELFF; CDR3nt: TGTGCCAGCAGTTACTCGGCCCCCGGGCACACCGGGGAGCTGTTTTTT
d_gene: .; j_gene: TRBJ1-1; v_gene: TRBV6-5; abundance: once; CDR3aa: CASSYPPDGTEAFF; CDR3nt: TGTGCCAGCAGTTACCCTCCAGATGGCACTGAAGCTTTCTTT
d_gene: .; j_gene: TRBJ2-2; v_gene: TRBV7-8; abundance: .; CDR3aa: CASSLGTNTGELFF; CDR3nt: TGTGCCAGCAGCTTAGGGACTAACACCGGGGAGCTGTTTTTT
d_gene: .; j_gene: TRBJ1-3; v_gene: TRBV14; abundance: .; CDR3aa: CASSQELIGNTIYF; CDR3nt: TGTGCCAGCAGCCAAGAATTGATAGGAAACACCATATATTTT
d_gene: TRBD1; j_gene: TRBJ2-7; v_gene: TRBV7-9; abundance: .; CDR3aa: CASSSLKGQGWHEQYF; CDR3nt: TGTGCCAGCAGTAGCTTAAAGGGACAGGGTTGGCACGAGCAGTACTTC
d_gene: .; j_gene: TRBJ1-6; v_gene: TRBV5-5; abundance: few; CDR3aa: CASSLDSPLHF; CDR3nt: TGTGCCAGCAGCTTGGATTCACCCCTCCACTTT
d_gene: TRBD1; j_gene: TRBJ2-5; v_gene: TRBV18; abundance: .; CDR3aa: CASSPAGQVQETQYF; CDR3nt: TGTGCCAGCTCACCTGCGGGACAGGTACAAGAGACCCAGTACTTC
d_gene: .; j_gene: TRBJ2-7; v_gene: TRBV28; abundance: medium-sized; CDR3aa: CASSYTTESYEQYF; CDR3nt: TGTGCCAGCAGTTATACGACAGAAAGCTACGAGCAGTACTTC
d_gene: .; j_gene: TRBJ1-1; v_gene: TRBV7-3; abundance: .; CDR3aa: CASSSGPMDTEAFF; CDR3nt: TGTGCCAGCAGCTCGGGCCCAATGGACACTGAAGCTTTCTTT
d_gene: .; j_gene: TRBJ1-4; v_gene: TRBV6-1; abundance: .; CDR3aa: CASSEVLPREKLFF; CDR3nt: TGTGCCAGCAGTGAAGTTCTCCCAAGGGAAAAACTGTTTTTT
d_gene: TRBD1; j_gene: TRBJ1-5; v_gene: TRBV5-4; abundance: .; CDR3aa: CASSPGQGYNQPQHF; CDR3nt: TGTGCCAGCAGCCCGGGACAGGGGTACAATCAGCCCCAGCATTTT
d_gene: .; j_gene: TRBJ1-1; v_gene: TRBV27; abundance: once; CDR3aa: CASSPGLNTEAFF; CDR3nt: TGTGCCAGCAGCCCAGGACTGAACACTGAAGCTTTCTTT
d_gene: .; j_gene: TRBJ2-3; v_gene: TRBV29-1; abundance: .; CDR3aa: CSLRGPSTDTQYF; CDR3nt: TGCAGCCTCAGAGGTCCTAGCACAGATACGCAGTATTTT
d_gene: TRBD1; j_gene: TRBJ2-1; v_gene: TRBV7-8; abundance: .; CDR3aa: CASSSGQGSYNEQFF; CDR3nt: TGTGCCAGCAGCTCCGGACAGGGGTCTTACAATGAGCAGTTCTTC
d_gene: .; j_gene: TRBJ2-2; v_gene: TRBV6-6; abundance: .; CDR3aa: CASSFPGAHTGELFF; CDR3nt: TGTGCCAGCAGTTTCCCAGGGGCGCACACCGGGGAGCTGTTTTTT
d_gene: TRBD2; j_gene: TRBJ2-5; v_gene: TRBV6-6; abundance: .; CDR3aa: CASSMTSGQETQYF; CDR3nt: TGTGCCAGCAGCATGACTAGCGGCCAAGAGACCCAGTACTTC
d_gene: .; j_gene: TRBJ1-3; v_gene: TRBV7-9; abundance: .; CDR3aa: CASTGVRSGNTIYF; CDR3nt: TGTGCCAGCACCGGGGTCCGCTCTGGAAACACCATATATTTT
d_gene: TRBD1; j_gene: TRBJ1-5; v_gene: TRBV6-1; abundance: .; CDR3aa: CASSGRGTGGRNQPQHF; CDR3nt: TGTGCCAGCAGTGGCCGAGGGACAGGGGGCCGCAATCAGCCCCAGCATTTT
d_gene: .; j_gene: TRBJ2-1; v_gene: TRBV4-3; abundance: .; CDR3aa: CASSQEYEGTASYNEQFF; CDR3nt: TGCGCCAGCAGCCAAGAATATGAGGGGACGGCCTCCTACAATGAGCAGTTCTTC
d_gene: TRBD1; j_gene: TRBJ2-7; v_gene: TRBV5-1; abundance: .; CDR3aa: CASTPSTGATYEQYF; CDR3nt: TGCGCCAGTACTCCCTCTACAGGGGCCACCTACGAGCAGTACTTC
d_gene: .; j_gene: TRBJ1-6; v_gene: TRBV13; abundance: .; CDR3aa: CASMRSGRYNSPLHF; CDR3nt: TGTGCCAGCATGCGTTCCGGGAGGTATAATTCACCCCTCCACTTT
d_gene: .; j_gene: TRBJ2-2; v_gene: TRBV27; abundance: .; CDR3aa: CASSRGRRGVTGELFF; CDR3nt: TGTGCCAGCAGCCGAGGTAGGAGGGGTGTCACCGGGGAGCTGTTTTTT
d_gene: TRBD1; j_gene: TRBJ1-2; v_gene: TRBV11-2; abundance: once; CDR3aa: CASSSTSGTGFGYTF; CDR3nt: TGTGCCAGCAGCTCGACTTCCGGGACAGGGTTTGGCTACACCTTC